This T cell receptor beta chain emerged from a study of cytomegalovirus exposure and HLA in healthy donors. Study background: Earlier findings included about 120 million unique TCR beta sequences obtained from 150 million to 200 million T cells. Overall study findings and caveats: Later analysis identified a missense DCLRE1C variant that was linked to TCR beta V- and J-gene trimming. Most TCR sequences showed up rarely, but some public TCRs showed up in many donors.

The PCR employed 60 Vbeta primers together with 13 Jbeta primers. Method: immunoSEQ multiplex PCR; TCRdb's copy keeps in-frame clones and lacks some. The sample comprises 140,000 or so clones, roughly 70% of which are singletons, and around 4.7% rests with the top ten. With respect to this clone: No antigen is known for it.

The TCR comes from a man aged 18 to 30 in good health and CMV-seropositive. Sequenced input: PBMCs.

The CDR3 nucleotides are TGTGCCAGCCGGGAAGGGATATACGAGCAGTACTTC. Translated, it gives CASREGIYEQYF. The gene calls are TRBV11-2 and TRBJ2-7; TRBD2 might be the D (5 bases). The germline V gene encodes CDR1 SGHAT and CDR2 FQNNGV. The V gene lost 8 bases and the J gene lost 4 bases, with 12 bases spanning the gap. This CDR3 is built from 12 residues.